This T cell receptor beta chain was identified during a study of T cell responses to AZD1222 COVID-19 vaccine. Whole-study results and caveats: Just a handful of AZD1222 recipients tested seropositive at baseline. Increases in Spike-specific TCR breadth and depth were seen after two AZD1222 doses.

This CDR3 comprises 14 residues. The germline V gene encodes CDR1 PRHDT and CDR2 FYEKMQ (reference sequence). Trimming pared 3 bases from V and 3 bases from J, leaving 9 bases between. Comment on this clone: No antigen is known for it.

Measured with immunoSEQ multiplex PCR; TCRdb has only the in-frame clones, and not every one. The table has some 150,000 clones, about 90% seen once. This chain joins TRBV13 and TRBJ1-5; perhaps TRBD1 as D (5 bases). This sequence was found in an adult in good health. Material: peripheral blood, obtained on day 0 of AZD1222 vaccination. The CDR3 here is CASSLGRDNQPQHF. CDR3 bases: TGTGCCAGCAGCTTGGGACGGGACAATCAGCCCCAGCATTTT.